At least ten counts were recorded for the clone carrying this TCR beta chain. Its antigen is as yet unknown. This record belongs to a study of T cell repertoires in cytomegalovirus infection. General observations from the study: HLA-C-restricted, CMV-specific TCR beta clonotypes were dominant ex vivo.

This CDR3 region has 14 residues. The V gene lost 5 bases and the J gene lost 5 bases, with 13 bases spanning the gap. TCRdb re-called the reads with MiXCR, one entry per CDR3 protein. The sample holds about 140,000 distinct CDR3 sequences, roughly 6.5% seen once. The specimen sequenced was PBMCs. The receptor comes from a human donor in good health (CMV status not recorded). Some clones in this sample may be carry-over from other donors' samples. The chain combines TRBV12-3 or TRBV12-4 with TRBJ1-5; D is perhaps TRBD1 (5 bases). This CDR3 reads CASSPDRRYQPQHF. The CDR3 DNA sequence: TGTGCCAGCAGTCCCGACAGAAGATATCAGCCCCAGCATTTT.